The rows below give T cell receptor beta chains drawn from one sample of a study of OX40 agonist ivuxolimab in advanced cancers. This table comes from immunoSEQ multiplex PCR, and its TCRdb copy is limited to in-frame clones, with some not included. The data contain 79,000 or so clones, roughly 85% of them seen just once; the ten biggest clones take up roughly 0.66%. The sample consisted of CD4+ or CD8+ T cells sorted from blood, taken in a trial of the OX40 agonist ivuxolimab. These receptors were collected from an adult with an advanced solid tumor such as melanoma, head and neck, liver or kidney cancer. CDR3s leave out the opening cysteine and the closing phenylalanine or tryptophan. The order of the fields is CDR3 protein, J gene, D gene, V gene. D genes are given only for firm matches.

CDR3: AISESRGGGNTGELF
J: TRBJ2-2
D: -
V: TRBV10-3

CDR3: AWSRLAGATDTQY
J: TRBJ2-3
D: TRBD2
V: TRBV30

CDR3: AWPDGNTGELF
J: TRBJ2-2
D: -
V: TRBV30

CDR3: ASSLREGSPLH
J: TRBJ1-6
D: -
V: TRBV27

CDR3: ASSEESGGTETQY
J: TRBJ2-5
D: TRBD2
V: TRBV2

CDR3: ASGLTPQSRGYT
J: TRBJ1-2
D: -
V: TRBV12-5

CDR3: ASRVLPSGYEQY
J: TRBJ2-7
D: -
V: TRBV5-1

CDR3: AWSWGVGIETQY
J: TRBJ2-5
D: -
V: TRBV30

CDR3: ASRDHRGRTEAF
J: TRBJ1-1
D: TRBD1
V: TRBV2

CDR3: ASSYSDRRFT
J: TRBJ1-2
D: TRBD1
V: TRBV6-5

CDR3: ASSSGTDGELF
J: TRBJ2-2
D: TRBD2
V: TRBV7-9

CDR3: ASSPSANTGELF
J: TRBJ2-2
D: -
V: TRBV18

CDR3: ASSPRGRGNTGELF
J: TRBJ2-2
D: -
V: TRBV5-1

CDR3: AIRQGGAGNTIY
J: TRBJ1-3
D: TRBD1
V: TRBV10-3

CDR3: ASSEAGHSNQPQH
J: TRBJ1-5
D: -
V: TRBV6-1

CDR3: ASSRTGGGTLFSNQPQH
J: TRBJ1-5
D: TRBD1
V: TRBV5-8

CDR3: ASSLGDRGRTDTQY
J: TRBJ2-3
D: TRBD1
V: TRBV5-8

CDR3: ASSLGLNEQF
J: TRBJ2-1
D: -
V: TRBV6-1

CDR3: ASSIETAEGEPQH
J: TRBJ1-5
D: -
V: TRBV19

CDR3: ASSFRGLQADTQY
J: TRBJ2-3
D: TRBD1
V: TRBV7-3

CDR3: ASSEGTSGGQDTQY
J: TRBJ2-3
D: TRBD2
V: TRBV5-1

CDR3: ASSIGQGLVETQY
J: TRBJ2-5
D: TRBD1
V: TRBV5-8

CDR3: ASSLNGQIVGTDTQY
J: TRBJ2-3
D: -
V: TRBV5-6

CDR3: ASSQAGTYAGNTIY
J: TRBJ1-3
D: -
V: TRBV4-1

CDR3: ASSSQGPLYGYT
J: TRBJ1-2
D: -
V: TRBV5-4

CDR3: ASSLEGISNQPQH
J: TRBJ1-5
D: -
V: TRBV5-6

CDR3: ASSLVVSGGYEQY
J: TRBJ2-7
D: TRBD2
V: TRBV5-1

CDR3: ASRPGTGYNSPLH
J: TRBJ1-6
D: TRBD1
V: TRBV7-6

CDR3: ASSAKRTGAYEQY
J: TRBJ2-7
D: TRBD1
V: TRBV6-4

CDR3: ASSWGQGVNTEAF
J: TRBJ1-1
D: TRBD1
V: TRBV7-2

CDR3: ASSYSAAGLRNEQF
J: TRBJ2-1
D: -
V: TRBV6-5

CDR3: ASSSNYEQY
J: -
D: -
V: TRBV27

CDR3: ASSPRWGANTYNEQF
J: TRBJ2-1
D: -
V: TRBV7-9

CDR3: ASSSMRQGLGETQY
J: TRBJ2-5
D: TRBD1
V: TRBV5-1

CDR3: ASSAEVGTSGVYEQF
J: TRBJ2-1
D: TRBD2
V: TRBV27

CDR3: ASSVELATMDEQY
J: TRBJ2-7
D: -
V: TRBV9

CDR3: ASSEGPGGEY
J: TRBJ2-7
D: TRBD1
V: TRBV2

CDR3: ASSLYGGGLSYGYT
J: TRBJ1-2
D: -
V: TRBV27

CDR3: ASSSDANTEAF
J: TRBJ1-1
D: -
V: TRBV5-1

CDR3: AWIPFGDPGISEQY
J: TRBJ2-7
D: -
V: TRBV30